This T cell receptor (beta chain) was found in a study of blood T cell repertoires in COVID-19. Study overall: Specimens from acute and convalescent COVID-19 originated in the United States, Italy and Spain.

Methods used by the authors: The authors estimated nucleated cell counts from reference gene primer amplification. Clones were sequenced by immunoSEQ multiplex PCR, and TCRdb holds only the in-frame ones, with some missing. The V and J calls and clone size were taken over from that table, and D and trimming were inferred from the DNA. The sample consists of over 300,000 clones, approximately 90% of them appearing once. In assigning cohorts, the study relied on participant-reported clinical history. The CDR3 is 14 amino acids. Per the germline V gene, CDR1 is MNHEY and CDR2 is SVGEGT. Trimming cost V 2 bases and J 8 bases, with 13 bases left between them.

The sample consisted of PBMCs or T cells enriched from blood (not recorded which). The rearrangement joins TRBV6-2 or TRBV6-3 to TRBJ1-5; the D gene is possibly TRBD1 (6 bases). This clonotype originated in a woman in her 30s with acute COVID-19. The DNA of the CDR3 is TGTGCCAGCAGTTACCCTCAACAGGGTAAGCCCCAGCATTTT. This encodes CASSYPQQGKPQHF.